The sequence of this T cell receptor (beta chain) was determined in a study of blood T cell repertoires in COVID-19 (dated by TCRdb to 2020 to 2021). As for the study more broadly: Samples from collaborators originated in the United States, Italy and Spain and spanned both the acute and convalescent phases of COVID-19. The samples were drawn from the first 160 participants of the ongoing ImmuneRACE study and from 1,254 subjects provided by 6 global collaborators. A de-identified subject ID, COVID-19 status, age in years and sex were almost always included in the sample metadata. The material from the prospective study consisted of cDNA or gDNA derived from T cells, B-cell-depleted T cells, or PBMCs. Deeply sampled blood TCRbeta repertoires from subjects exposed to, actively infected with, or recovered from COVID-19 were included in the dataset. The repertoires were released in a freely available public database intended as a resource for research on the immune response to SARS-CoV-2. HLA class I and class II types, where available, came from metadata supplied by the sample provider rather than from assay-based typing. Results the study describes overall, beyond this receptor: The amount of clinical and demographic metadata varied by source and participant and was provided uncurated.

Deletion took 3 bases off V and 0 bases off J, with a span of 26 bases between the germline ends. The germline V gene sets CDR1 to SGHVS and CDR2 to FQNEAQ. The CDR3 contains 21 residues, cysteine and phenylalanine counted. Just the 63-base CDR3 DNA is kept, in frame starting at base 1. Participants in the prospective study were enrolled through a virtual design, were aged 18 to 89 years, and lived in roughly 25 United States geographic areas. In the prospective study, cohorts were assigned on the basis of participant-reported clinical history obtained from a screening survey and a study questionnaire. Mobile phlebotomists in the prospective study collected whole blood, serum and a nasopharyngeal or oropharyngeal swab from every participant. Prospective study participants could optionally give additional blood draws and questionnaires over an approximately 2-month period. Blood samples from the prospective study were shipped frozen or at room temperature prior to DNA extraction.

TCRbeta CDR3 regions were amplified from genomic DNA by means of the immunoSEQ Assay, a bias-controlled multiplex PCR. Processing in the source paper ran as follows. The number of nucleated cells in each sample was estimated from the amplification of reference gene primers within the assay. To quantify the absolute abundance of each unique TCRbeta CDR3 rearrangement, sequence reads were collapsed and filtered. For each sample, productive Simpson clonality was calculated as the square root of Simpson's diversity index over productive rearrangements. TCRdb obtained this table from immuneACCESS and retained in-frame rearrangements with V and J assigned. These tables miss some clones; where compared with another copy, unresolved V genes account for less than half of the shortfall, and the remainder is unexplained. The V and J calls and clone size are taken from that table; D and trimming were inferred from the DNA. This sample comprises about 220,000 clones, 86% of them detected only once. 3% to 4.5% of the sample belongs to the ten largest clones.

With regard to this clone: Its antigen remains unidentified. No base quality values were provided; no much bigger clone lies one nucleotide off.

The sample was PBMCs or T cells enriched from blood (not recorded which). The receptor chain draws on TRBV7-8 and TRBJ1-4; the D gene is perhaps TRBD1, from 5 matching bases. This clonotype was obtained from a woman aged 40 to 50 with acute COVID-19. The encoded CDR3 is CASSFFLGGTPVHSTNEKLFF. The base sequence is TGTGCCAGCAGCTTTTTCTTGGGGGGGACCCCCGTCCACTCAACTAATGAAAAACTGTTTTTT.